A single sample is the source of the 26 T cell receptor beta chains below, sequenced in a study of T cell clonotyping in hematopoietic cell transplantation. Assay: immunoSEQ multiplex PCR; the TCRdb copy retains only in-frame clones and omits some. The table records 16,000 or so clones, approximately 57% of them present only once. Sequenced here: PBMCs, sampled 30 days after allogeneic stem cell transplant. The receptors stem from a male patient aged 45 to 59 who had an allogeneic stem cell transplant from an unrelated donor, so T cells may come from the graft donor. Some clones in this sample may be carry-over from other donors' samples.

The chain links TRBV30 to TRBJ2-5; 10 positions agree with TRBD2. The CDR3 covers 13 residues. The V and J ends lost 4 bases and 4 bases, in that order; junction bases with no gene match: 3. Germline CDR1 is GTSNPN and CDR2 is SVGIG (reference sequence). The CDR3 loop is CAWTSGRRETQYF. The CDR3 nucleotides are TGTGCCTGGACTAGCGGGAGAAGAGAGACCCAGTACTTC.

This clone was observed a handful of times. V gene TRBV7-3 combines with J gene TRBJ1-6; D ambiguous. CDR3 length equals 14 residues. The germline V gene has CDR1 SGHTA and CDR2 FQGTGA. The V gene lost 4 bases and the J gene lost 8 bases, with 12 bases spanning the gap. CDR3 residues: CASSSGADHSPLHF. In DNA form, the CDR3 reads TGTGCCAGCAGCTCGGGTGCGGACCATTCACCCCTCCACTTT.

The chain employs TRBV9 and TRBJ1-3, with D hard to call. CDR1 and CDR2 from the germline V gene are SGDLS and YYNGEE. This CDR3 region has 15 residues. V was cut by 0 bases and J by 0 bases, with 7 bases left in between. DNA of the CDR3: TGTGCCAGCAGCGTAGGAGTGAGCTCTGGAAACACCATATATTTT. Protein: CASSVGVSSGNTIYF. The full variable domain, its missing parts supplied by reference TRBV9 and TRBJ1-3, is DSGVTQTPKHLITATGQRVTLRCSPRSGDLSVYWYQQSLDQGLQFLIQYYNGEERAKGNILERFSAQQFPDLHSELNLSSLELGDSALYFCASSVGVSSGNTIYFGEGSWLTVV.

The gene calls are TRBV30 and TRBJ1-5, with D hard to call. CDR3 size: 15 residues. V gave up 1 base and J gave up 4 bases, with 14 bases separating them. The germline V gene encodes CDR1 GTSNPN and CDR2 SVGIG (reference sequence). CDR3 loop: CAWSARLGSNQPQHF. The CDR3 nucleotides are TGTGCCTGGAGTGCCCGCCTCGGCAGTAATCAGCCCCAGCATTTT. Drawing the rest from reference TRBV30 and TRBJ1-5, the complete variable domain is SQTIHQWPATLVQPVGSPLSLECTVEGTSNPNLYWYRQAAGRGLQLLFYSVGIGQISSEVPQNLSASRPQDRQFILSSKKLLLSDSGFYLCAWSARLGSNQPQHFGDGTRLSIL.

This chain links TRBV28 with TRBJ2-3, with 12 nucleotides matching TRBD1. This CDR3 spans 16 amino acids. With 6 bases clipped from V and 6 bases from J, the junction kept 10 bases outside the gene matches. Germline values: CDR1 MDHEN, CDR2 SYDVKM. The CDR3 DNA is TGTGCCAGCAGGCCACCGGGACAGGGGGCCGCTGATACGCAGTATTTT. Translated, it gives CASRPPGQGAADTQYF.

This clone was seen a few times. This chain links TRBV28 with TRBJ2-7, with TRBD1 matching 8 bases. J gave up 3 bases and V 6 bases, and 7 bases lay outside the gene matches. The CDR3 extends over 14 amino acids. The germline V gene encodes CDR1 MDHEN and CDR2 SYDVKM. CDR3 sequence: CASSRPGQVYEQYF. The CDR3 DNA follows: TGTGCCAGCAGCCGACCGGGACAGGTCTACGAGCAGTACTTC.

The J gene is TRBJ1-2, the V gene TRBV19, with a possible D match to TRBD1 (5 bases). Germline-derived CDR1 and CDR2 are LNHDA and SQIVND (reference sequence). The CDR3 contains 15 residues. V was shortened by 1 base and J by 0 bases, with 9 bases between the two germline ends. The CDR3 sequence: CASSIGTRTNYGYTF. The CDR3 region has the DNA TGTGCCAGTAGTATAGGGACACGAACTAACTATGGCTACACCTTC.

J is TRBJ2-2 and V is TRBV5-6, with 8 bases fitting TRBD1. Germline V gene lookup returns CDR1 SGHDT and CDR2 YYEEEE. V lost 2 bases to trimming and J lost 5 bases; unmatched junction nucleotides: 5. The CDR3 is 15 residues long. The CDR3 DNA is TGTGCCAGCAGCTTAGGCAGGGGGCCGACCGGGGAGCTGTTTTTT. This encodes CASSLGRGPTGELFF.

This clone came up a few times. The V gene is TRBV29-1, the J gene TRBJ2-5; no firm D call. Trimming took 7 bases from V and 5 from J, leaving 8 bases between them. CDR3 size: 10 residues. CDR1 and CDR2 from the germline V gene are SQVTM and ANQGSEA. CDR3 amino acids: CSGSRETQYF. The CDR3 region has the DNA TGCAGCGGCAGTAGGGAGACCCAGTACTTC.

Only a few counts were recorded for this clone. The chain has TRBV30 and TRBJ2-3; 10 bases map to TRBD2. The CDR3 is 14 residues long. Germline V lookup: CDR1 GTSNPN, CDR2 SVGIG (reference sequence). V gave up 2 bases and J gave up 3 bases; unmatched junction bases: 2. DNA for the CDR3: TGTGCCTGGAGTCCGACTAGCGGGACAGATACGCAGTATTTT. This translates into CAWSPTSGTDTQYF.

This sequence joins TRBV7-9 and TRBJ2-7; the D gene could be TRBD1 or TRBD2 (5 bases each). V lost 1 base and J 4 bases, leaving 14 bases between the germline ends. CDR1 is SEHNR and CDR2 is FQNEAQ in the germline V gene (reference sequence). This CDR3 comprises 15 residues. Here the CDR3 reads CASSLGWGLGYEQYF. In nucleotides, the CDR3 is TGTGCCAGCAGCTTAGGTTGGGGGTTGGGATACGAGCAGTACTTC.

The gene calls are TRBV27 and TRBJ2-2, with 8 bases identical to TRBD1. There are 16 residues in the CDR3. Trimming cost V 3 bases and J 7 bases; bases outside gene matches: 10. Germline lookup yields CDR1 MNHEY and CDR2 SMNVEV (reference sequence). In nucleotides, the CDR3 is TGTGCCAGCAGTTTTCTGGTACAGGGGGTTGGCGGGGAGCTGTTTTTT. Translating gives CASSFLVQGVGGELFF.

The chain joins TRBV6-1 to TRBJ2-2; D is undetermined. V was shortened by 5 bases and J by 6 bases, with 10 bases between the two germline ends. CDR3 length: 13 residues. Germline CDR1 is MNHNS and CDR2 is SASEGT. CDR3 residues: CASSRTRPGELFF. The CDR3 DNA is TGTGCCAGCAGTCGGACCCGGCCCGGGGAGCTGTTTTTT.

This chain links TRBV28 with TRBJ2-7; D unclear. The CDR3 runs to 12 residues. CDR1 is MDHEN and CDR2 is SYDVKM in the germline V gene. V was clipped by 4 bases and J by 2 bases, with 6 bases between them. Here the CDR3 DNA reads TGTGCCAGCAGTTCCACCACCTACGAGCAGTACTTC. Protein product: CASSSTTYEQYF.

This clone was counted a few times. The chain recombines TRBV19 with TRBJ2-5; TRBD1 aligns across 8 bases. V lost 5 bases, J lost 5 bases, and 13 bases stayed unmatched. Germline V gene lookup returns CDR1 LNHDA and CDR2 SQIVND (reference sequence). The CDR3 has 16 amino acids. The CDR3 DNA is TGTGCCAGTAGTCCCTACGGGACAGGAATCGGGGAGACCCAGTACTTC. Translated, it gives CASSPYGTGIGETQYF.

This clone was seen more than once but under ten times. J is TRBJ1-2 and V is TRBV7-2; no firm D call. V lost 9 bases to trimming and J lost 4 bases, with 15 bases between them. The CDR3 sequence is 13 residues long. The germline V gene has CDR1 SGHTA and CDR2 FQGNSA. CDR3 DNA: TGTGCCAGTAGCGGGCAGCATGGCTATGGCTACACCTTC. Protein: CASSGQHGYGYTF.

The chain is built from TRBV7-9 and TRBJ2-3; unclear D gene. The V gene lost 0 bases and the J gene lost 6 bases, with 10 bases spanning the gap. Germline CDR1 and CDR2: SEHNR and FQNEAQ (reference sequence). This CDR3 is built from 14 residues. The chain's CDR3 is CASSLAFVGDTQYF. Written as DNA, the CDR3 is TGTGCCAGCAGCTTAGCGTTCGTGGGTGATACGCAGTATTTT.

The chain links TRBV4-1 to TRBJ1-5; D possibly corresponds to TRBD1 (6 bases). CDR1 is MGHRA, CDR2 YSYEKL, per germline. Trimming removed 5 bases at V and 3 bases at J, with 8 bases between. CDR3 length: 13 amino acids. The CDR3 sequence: CASSRGDNQPQHF. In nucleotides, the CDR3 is TGCGCCAGCAGCAGGGGGGACAATCAGCCCCAGCATTTT.

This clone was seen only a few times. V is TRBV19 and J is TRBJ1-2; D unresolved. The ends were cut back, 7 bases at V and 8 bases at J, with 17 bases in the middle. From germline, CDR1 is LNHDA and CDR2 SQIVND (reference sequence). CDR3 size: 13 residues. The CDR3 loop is CASTQRTEGGYTF. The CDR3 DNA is TGTGCCAGTACCCAGCGAACTGAGGGCGGCTACACCTTC.

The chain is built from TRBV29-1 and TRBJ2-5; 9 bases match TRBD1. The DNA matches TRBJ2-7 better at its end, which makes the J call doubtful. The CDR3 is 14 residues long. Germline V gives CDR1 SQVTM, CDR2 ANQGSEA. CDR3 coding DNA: TGCAGCGTTGCTATGGGACAGGGATACTACGAGCAGTACTTC. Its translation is CSVAMGQGYYEQYF.

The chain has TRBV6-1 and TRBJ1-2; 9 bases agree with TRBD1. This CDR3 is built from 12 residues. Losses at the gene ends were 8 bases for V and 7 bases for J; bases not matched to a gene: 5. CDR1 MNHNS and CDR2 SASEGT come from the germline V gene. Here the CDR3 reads CASRTGAFGYTF. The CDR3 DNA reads TGTGCCAGCCGGACAGGGGCCTTTGGCTACACCTTC.

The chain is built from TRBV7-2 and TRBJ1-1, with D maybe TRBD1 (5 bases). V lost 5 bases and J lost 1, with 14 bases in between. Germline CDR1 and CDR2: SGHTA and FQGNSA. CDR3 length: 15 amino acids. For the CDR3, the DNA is TGTGCCAGCAGCCGGATAGGGACTTCGAACACTGAAGCTTTCTTT. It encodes CASSRIGTSNTEAFF.

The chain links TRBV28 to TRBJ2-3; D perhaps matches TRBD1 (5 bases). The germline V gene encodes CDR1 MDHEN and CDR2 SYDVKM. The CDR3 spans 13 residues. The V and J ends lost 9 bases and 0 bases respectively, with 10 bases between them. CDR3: CASNRISTDTQYF. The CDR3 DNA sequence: TGTGCCAGTAACAGGATAAGCACAGATACGCAGTATTTT.

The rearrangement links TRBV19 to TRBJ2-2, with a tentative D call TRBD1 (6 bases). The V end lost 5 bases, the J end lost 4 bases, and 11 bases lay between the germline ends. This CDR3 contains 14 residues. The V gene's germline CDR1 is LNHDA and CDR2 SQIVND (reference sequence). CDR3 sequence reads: CASSGSRGTGELFF. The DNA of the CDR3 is TGTGCCAGTAGTGGTTCCAGGGGCACCGGGGAGCTGTTTTTT.

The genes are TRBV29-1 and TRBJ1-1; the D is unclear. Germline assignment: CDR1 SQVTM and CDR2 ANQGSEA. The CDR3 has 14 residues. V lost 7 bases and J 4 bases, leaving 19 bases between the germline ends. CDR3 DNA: TGCAGCGCCTCGAGTCCCGAGGGCCCCACTGAAGCTTTCTTT. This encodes CSASSPEGPTEAFF.

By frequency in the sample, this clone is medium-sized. CDR3 protein: CASSIAGGISDTQYF. CDR3 sequence (DNA): TGTGCCAGTAGTATAGCCGGCGGGATCTCAGATACGCAGTATTTT. The chain employs TRBV19 and TRBJ2-3, with D possibly TRBD2 on 6 matching bases. CDR3 length: 15 residues. V was cut by 1 base and J by 4 bases, with 12 bases left in between. Germline V CDR1 and CDR2: LNHDA, SQIVND (reference sequence). Full variable domain (rest looked up from reference TRBV19 and TRBJ2-3): DGGITQSPKYLFRKEGQNVTLSCEQNLNHDAMYWYRQDPGQGLRLIYYSQIVNDFQKGDIAEGYSVSREKKESFPLTVTSAQKNPTAFYLCASSIAGGISDTQYFGPGTRLTVL.